This TCR beta chain comes out of a study of human T cells and chemical hapten exposure. Overall study results and limits: Healthy individuals' immune responses may differ from those of donors, who had alopecia.

CDR3 length: 15 amino acids. The V and J ends lost 4 bases and 3 bases, in that order; junction bases with no gene match: 7. Per germline, CDR1 SNHLY and CDR2 FYNNEI. TCRdb reprocessed the RACE reads via MiXCR and lists one record per CDR3 protein. The sample includes over 60,000 distinct CDR3 sequences, about 9.4% of them seen just once. This clonotype has more than one count but fewer than ten. The antigen is not known. Described time point: patch test 2, 6 weeks after DPC sensitization. Noted treatment: therapeutic diphenylcyclopropenone sensitization with weekly scalp DPC. The source of this sequence is a woman between 45 and 65 years old with alopecia areata. Some clones in this sample may be carry-over from other donors' samples. V and J are TRBV2 and TRBJ2-5; 8 nucleotides line up with TRBD2. Specimen: whole blood, collected in connection with sensitization to the hapten diphenylcyclopropenone (DPC). DNA for the CDR3: TGTGCCAGCAGTGTGGGGGTTAGCGGGAAAGAGACCCAGTACTTC. Its translation: CASSVGVSGKETQYF.